Below are 29 T cell receptor beta chains sequenced from a single sample in a study of cytomegalovirus exposure and HLA in healthy donors. PCR involved 60 Vbeta and 13 Jbeta primers. The method was immunoSEQ multiplex PCR; TCRdb's version includes in-frame clones alone and lacks a portion of them. The table shows some 150,000 clones, with about 71% occurring only once. Specimen: PBMCs. These receptor sequences come from a woman in her 30s in good health and CMV-seronegative.

The rearrangement uses TRBV2 and TRBJ2-1, with a weak D call TRBD1 (6 bases). The CDR3 is 15 amino acids. Trimming shortened V by 1 base and J by 2 bases, and 9 bases separated the two germline ends. From germline, CDR1 is SNHLY and CDR2 FYNNEI. The CDR3 protein is CASSEEQGTYNEQFF. The CDR3 nucleotides are TGTGCCAGCAGTGAAGAACAGGGAACCTACAATGAGCAGTTCTTC.

The chain uses TRBV19 and TRBJ2-7; 8 positions match TRBD1. CDR1 is LNHDA, CDR2 SQIVND, per germline (reference sequence). Germline trimming cut 1 base from V and 5 bases from J; bases unmatched to any gene: 4. The CDR3 is 14 residues long. The CDR3 sequence is CASSIGRGLHEQYF. Here the CDR3 DNA reads TGTGCCAGTAGTATAGGCAGGGGGCTACACGAGCAGTACTTC.

The chain links TRBV9 to TRBJ1-4, with unresolved D. CDR3 length equals 15 residues. Trimming left V 4 bases short and J 5 bases short, with 15 bases between. In germline, CDR1 is SGDLS, CDR2 YYNGEE. The DNA of the CDR3 is TGTGCCAGCAGCCCAGGTTTCGTCTCGAATGAAAAACTGTTTTTT. Translated, it gives CASSPGFVSNEKLFF.

The V gene is TRBV6-1, the J gene TRBJ2-4; 7 bases match TRBD2. The CDR3 is 17 residues long. Germline CDR1 reads MNHNS; CDR2 reads SASEGT. The V and J ends lost 4 bases and 8 bases, in that order; junction bases with no gene match: 17. The CDR3 loop is CASSVIAASGRWYIQYF. The DNA of the CDR3 is TGTGCCAGCAGTGTAATTGCGGCTAGCGGTCGTTGGTACATTCAGTACTTC.

This chain joins TRBV28 and TRBJ2-5; D remains unclear. The J call may be wrong; the DNA end is better matched by TRBJ2-7. Germline V gene sequence: CDR1 MDHEN, CDR2 SYDVKM. The CDR3 covers 14 residues. CDR3 in DNA: TGTGCCAGCAGTTTCGGCAGTACTACCTACGAGCAGTACTTC. The encoded protein is CASSFGSTTYEQYF.

This CDR3 is CASSIDGGASSSPQHF. DNA for the CDR3: TGTGCCAGTAGTATAGATGGGGGCGCATCTTCATCGCCCCAGCATTTT. This sequence joins TRBV19 and TRBJ1-5; TRBD1 is a possible D gene (6 bases). The V and J ends lost 0 bases and 9 bases respectively, with 18 bases between them. The CDR3 has 16 residues. Per the germline V gene, CDR1 is LNHDA and CDR2 is SQIVND (reference sequence).

This chain uses TRBV7-9 with TRBJ2-7; 7 positions agree with TRBD1. The CDR3 consists of 16 residues. V lost 1 base and J lost 7; bases outside the gene matches: 13. Germline V lookup: CDR1 SEHNR, CDR2 FQNEAQ (reference sequence). DNA of the CDR3: TGTGCCAGCAGCTTAGTGTTAGGGACAGAGTTACGGGAGCAGTACTTC. Its protein product is CASSLVLGTELREQYF.

A few counts support this clone. The gene calls are TRBV6-5 and TRBJ1-1; D call uncertain. The CDR3 is made up of 14 amino acids. V was clipped by 7 bases and J by 0 bases, with 12 bases between them. Per the germline V gene, CDR1 is MNHEY and CDR2 is SVGAGI. CDR3 coding DNA: TGTGCCAGCAATCGGGGATCCTTGAACACTGAAGCTTTCTTT. This encodes CASNRGSLNTEAFF.

The rearrangement uses TRBV29-1 and TRBJ2-1; D remains ambiguous. V lost 5 bases and J 0 bases, leaving 11 bases between the germline ends. Per germline, CDR1 SQVTM and CDR2 ANQGSEA. This CDR3 spans 14 amino acids. CDR3 residues: CSVSGRDSYNEQFF. In DNA form, the CDR3 reads TGCAGCGTTAGTGGGCGAGACTCCTACAATGAGCAGTTCTTC.

The genes are TRBV2 and TRBJ2-3, with D possibly TRBD2 on 5 matching bases. Trimming shortened V by 4 bases and J by 3 bases, and 11 bases separated the two germline ends. Germline values: CDR1 SNHLY, CDR2 FYNNEI. This CDR3 is built from 14 residues. CDR3 region: CASSAEGRTDTQYF. CDR3 DNA sequence: TGTGCCAGCAGTGCCGAGGGCCGAACAGATACGCAGTATTTT.

The V and J genes are TRBV28 and TRBJ2-6; possible D gene TRBD1, 6 bases. V lost 6 bases to trimming and J lost 1 base, with 13 bases between them. This CDR3 contains 16 residues. The germline gives CDR1 MDHEN, CDR2 SYDVKM. The CDR3 DNA reads TGTGCCAGCAGCTCAGGGGCGAGGTCTGGGGCCAACGTCCTGACTTTC. This encodes CASSSGARSGANVLTF.

The chain has TRBV21-1 and TRBJ1-5; the table's D gene call, TRBD1, was not cross checked with the DNA. TRBV21-1 is assigned pseudogene status. This CDR3 has 18 amino acids. The CDR3: CASSKDISALYSNQPQHF. In DNA, the CDR3 is TGTGCCAGCAGCAAAGACATCTCTGCTCTTTATAGCAATCAGCCCCAGCATTTT.

The chain joins TRBV7-9 to TRBJ2-5; D unresolved. The germline V gene encodes CDR1 SEHNR and CDR2 FQNEAQ (reference sequence). The CDR3 sequence is 11 residues long. The germline V and J ends were trimmed by 6 bases and 3 bases, with 5 bases remaining between them. The CDR3 sequence: CASSQKETQYF. The CDR3 nucleotides are TGTGCCAGCAGTCAAAAAGAGACCCAGTACTTC.

The J gene is TRBJ1-5, the V gene TRBV11-1; D perhaps matches TRBD1 (5 bases). CDR1 is SGHAT, CDR2 FQDESV, per germline (reference sequence). V was trimmed by 5 bases and J by 4 bases, leaving 15 bases between them. The CDR3 spans 15 residues. CDR3 DNA: TGTGCCAGCAGCGAAGGTACGGGGGGGAATCAGCCCCAGCATTTT. This gives the protein CASSEGTGGNQPQHF.

The chain combines TRBV30 with TRBJ1-3; D not certain. Trimming took 5 bases from V and 8 from J, leaving 13 bases between them. CDR1 GTSNPN and CDR2 SVGIG come from the germline V gene (reference sequence). This CDR3 has 12 amino acids. CDR3 loop: CAWVNPGDTIYF. The CDR3, as DNA: TGTGCCTGGGTAAACCCGGGAGACACCATATATTTT.

J is TRBJ2-7 and V is TRBV2; TRBD2 agrees at 11 bases. The CDR3 covers 16 residues. Per germline, CDR1 SNHLY and CDR2 FYNNEI. J lost 0 bases, V lost 8 bases, and 9 bases had no gene match. CDR3 region: CASRGGTSGYSYEQYF. CDR3 coding DNA: TGTGCCAGCCGGGGCGGGACTAGCGGATACTCCTACGAGCAGTACTTC.

This clone was seen more than once but under ten times. The chain couples TRBV2 to TRBJ2-2; 8 bases agree with TRBD2. V trimming: 5 bases; J trimming: 2 bases; junction bases outside the gene matches: 10. The CDR3 sequence is 17 residues long. Germline V gene lookup returns CDR1 SNHLY and CDR2 FYNNEI. Written as DNA, the CDR3 is TGTGCCAGCAGTCCGCGGGGGGTCAACCTAAACACCGGGGAGCTGTTTTTT. Its protein product is CASSPRGVNLNTGELFF.

V and J are TRBV2 and TRBJ2-3; D might be TRBD1 (5 bases). Germline V gene lookup returns CDR1 SNHLY and CDR2 FYNNEI. The CDR3 has 14 residues. V was shortened by 4 bases and J by 0 bases, with 8 bases between the two germline ends. The CDR3 here is CASSGWTSTDTQYF. CDR3 DNA sequence: TGTGCCAGCAGTGGCTGGACAAGCACAGATACGCAGTATTTT.

CDR3 nucleotides: TGTGCCAGCAGCTCGATGATGACAGGGGTACAAGGGGGCTACACCTTC. Translated, it gives CASSSMMTGVQGGYTF. The chain links TRBV5-6 to TRBJ1-2, with TRBD1 identical over 8 bases. V dropped 3 bases and J dropped 8; count of bases not matched to a gene: 15. This CDR3 has 16 amino acids. The germline CDR1 and CDR2 sequences are SGHDT and YYEEEE.

This clone was counted a few times. The CDR3 loop is CASRPVGTGYEKLFF. The CDR3 DNA reads as TGCGCCAGCAGACCAGTCGGGACAGGATATGAAAAACTGTTTTTT. V is TRBV4-1 and J is TRBJ1-4, with 8 nucleotides matching TRBD1. Trimming took 6 bases from V and 6 from J; bases not matched to a gene: 9. Germline CDR1 and CDR2: MGHRA and YSYEKL. This CDR3 spans 15 amino acids.

This clone has only a few counts. The V gene is TRBV6-1, the J gene TRBJ2-1, with D unclear. There are 10 residues in the CDR3. V shed 7 bases and J shed 5 bases, with 3 bases lying between them. Germline loops: CDR1 MNHNS, CDR2 SASEGT. DNA for the CDR3: TGTGCCAGCACAAACAATGAGCAGTTCTTC. This translates into CASTNNEQFF.

The rearrangement uses TRBV7-9 and TRBJ2-2; tentatively, D is TRBD2 (5 bases). Trimming cost V 5 bases and J 7 bases, with 14 bases left between them. CDR1 is SEHNR and CDR2 is FQNEAQ in the germline V gene (reference sequence). The CDR3 runs 14 residues. CDR3 nucleotides: TGTGCCAGCAGCGGATTCGGGGTTGTCGGGGAGCTGTTTTTT. Translated, it gives CASSGFGVVGELFF. The complete variable domain, with remaining parts taken from reference TRBV7-9 and TRBJ2-2, reads DTGVSQNPRHKITKRGQNVTFRCDPISEHNRLYWYRQTLGQGPEFLTYFQNEAQLEKSRLLSDRFSAERPKGSFSTLEIQRTEQGDSAMYLCASSGFGVVGELFFGEGSRLTVL.

The CDR3 loop is CASSLGTAYEQYF. The CDR3, as DNA: TGTGCCAGCAGTTTAGGGACAGCCTACGAGCAGTACTTC. The rearrangement joins TRBV2 to TRBJ2-7; 7 bases agree with TRBD1. Trimming cost V 5 bases and J 2 bases; bases outside gene matches: 3. The germline V gene encodes CDR1 SNHLY and CDR2 FYNNEI. The CDR3 length is 13 residues.

This clone occurred once. The CDR3 sequence: CASSAPKTYEQYF. DNA of the CDR3: TGTGCCAGCAGCGCCCCTAAAACCTACGAGCAGTACTTC. The V call is TRBV7-9, the J call TRBJ2-7; no definite D call. Trimming stripped 5 bases from V and 2 bases from J, with 10 bases between. The CDR3 is made up of 13 amino acids. Germline V gene data show CDR1 as SEHNR and CDR2 as FQNEAQ (reference sequence). The complete variable domain, with remaining parts taken from reference TRBV7-9 and TRBJ2-7, reads DTGVSQNPRHKITKRGQNVTFRCDPISEHNRLYWYRQTLGQGPEFLTYFQNEAQLEKSRLLSDRFSAERPKGSFSTLEIQRTEQGDSAMYLCASSAPKTYEQYFGPGTRLTVT.

V usage is TRBV29-1 and J usage is TRBJ1-4, with 7 bases matching TRBD1. After removal of 7 bases from V and 8 bases from J, the junction contained 4 bases not matched to a gene. Germline V lookup: CDR1 SQVTM, CDR2 ANQGSEA. The CDR3 sequence is 11 residues long. CDR3 nucleotide sequence: TGCAGCGGGCGGGACAGAGAAAAACTGTTTTTT. This gives the protein CSGRDREKLFF.

This chain uses TRBV6-6 with TRBJ1-5; D is unclear. There are 13 residues in the CDR3. Deletions cut 10 bases from V and 6 bases from J, with 16 bases between. Germline assignment: CDR1 MNHNY and CDR2 SVGAGI (reference sequence). The CDR3 here is CATTINPGQPQHF. The CDR3 DNA reads TGTGCCACTACTATAAACCCGGGTCAGCCCCAGCATTTT.

The genes are TRBV18 and TRBJ2-7; 7 bases are a match to TRBD2. V was pared by 6 bases and J by 3 bases, with 5 bases of the junction left unmatched. From germline, CDR1 is KGHSH and CDR2 LQKENI. There are 13 residues in the CDR3. The CDR3 region has the DNA TGTGCCAGCTCCCCTTGGGGGGGCTACGAGCAGTACTTC. It codes for CASSPWGGYEQYF.

The V gene is TRBV27, the J gene TRBJ1-5; possible D gene TRBD1, 5 bases. The CDR3 runs 15 residues. CDR1 and CDR2 from the germline V gene are MNHEY and SMNVEV (reference sequence). V lost 5 bases to trimming and J lost 2 bases, with 13 bases between them. This CDR3 reads CASSTSGIGNQPQHF. For the CDR3, the DNA is TGTGCCAGCAGTACCTCAGGGATAGGCAATCAGCCCCAGCATTTT.

This clone was counted only a few times. The V gene is TRBV4-3, the J gene TRBJ1-5; tentative D call: TRBD1 (5 bases). V was trimmed by 0 bases and J by 4 bases, leaving 10 bases between them. Germline CDR1 reads LGHNA; CDR2 reads YSLEER. CDR3 size: 15 residues. The CDR3 reads CASSQDMGQNQPQHF. DNA for the CDR3: TGCGCCAGCAGCCAAGACATGGGGCAGAATCAGCCCCAGCATTTT.